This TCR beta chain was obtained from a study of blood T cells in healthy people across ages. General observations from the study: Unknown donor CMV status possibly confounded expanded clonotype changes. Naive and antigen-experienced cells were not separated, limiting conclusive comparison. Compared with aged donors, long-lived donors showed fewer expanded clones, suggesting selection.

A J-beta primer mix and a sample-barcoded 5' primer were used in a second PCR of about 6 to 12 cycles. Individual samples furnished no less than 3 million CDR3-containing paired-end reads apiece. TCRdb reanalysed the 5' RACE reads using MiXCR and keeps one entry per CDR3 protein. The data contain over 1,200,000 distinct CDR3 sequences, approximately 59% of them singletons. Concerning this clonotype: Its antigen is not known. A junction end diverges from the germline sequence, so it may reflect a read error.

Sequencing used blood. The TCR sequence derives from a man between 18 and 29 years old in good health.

The CDR3 DNA sequence: TGCAGTGCTAGGGGGGACTTTGGCACAGATGCGCAGTATTTT. This encodes CSARGDFGTDAQYF. The J gene is TRBJ2-3, the V gene TRBV20-1; possibly TRBD2 for D (6 bases). Looked up from germline, CDR1 is DFQATT and CDR2 is SNEGSKA (reference sequence). The CDR3 sequence is 14 residues long.